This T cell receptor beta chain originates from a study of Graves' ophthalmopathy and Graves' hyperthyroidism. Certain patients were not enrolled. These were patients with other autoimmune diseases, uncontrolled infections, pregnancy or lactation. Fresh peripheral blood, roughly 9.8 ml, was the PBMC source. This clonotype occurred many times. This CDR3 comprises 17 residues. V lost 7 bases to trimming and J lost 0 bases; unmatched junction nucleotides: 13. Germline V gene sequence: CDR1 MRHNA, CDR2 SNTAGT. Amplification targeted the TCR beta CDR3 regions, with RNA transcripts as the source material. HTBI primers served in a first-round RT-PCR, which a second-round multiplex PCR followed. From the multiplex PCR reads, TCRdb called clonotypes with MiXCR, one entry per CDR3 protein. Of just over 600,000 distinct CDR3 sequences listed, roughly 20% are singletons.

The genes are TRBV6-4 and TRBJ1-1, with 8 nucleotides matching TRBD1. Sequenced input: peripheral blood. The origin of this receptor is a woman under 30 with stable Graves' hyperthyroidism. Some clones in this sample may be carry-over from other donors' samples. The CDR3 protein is CASNNRQGREMNTEAFF. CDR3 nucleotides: TGTGCCAGCAACAACAGACAGGGGCGGGAGATGAACACTGAAGCTTTCTTT.